The 30 T cell receptor beta chains below were found in one sample sequenced in a study of cytomegalovirus exposure and HLA in healthy donors. Amplification used 60 Vbeta primers and 13 Jbeta primers. TCRdb's copy holds only in-frame clones and misses some; the assay was immunoSEQ multiplex PCR. Its listing shows roughly 120,000 clones. The sample comprised PBMCs. All receptors derive from a man in his forties in good health and CMV-seropositive.

CDR3 region: CASSGALQFF. CDR3 DNA sequence: TGTGCCAGCAGCGGGGCTCTGCAGTTCTTC. This chain joins TRBV5-6 and TRBJ2-1; D is perhaps TRBD1 (5 bases). Germline CDR1 SGHDT, CDR2 YYEEEE. Trimming left V 4 bases short and J 12 bases short, with 8 bases between. The length of the CDR3 is 10 residues. The full variable domain, in which reference TRBV5-6 and TRBJ2-1 provide the parts outside the CDR3, is DAGVTQSPTHLIKTRGQQVTLRCSPKSGHDTVSWYQQALGQGPQFIFQYYEEEERQRGNFPDRFSGHQFPNYSSELNVNALLLGDSALYLCASSGALQFFGPGTRLTVL.

The V gene is TRBV5-6, the J gene TRBJ1-1, with TRBD1 matching 8 bases. With 2 bases clipped from V and 6 bases from J, the junction kept 3 bases outside the gene matches. The CDR3 sequence is 13 residues long. Germline CDR1 and CDR2: SGHDT and YYEEEE. CDR3: CASSFWTGSEAFF. CDR3 DNA: TGTGCCAGCAGCTTCTGGACAGGGTCTGAAGCTTTCTTT. Combining the CDR3 with reference TRBV5-6 and TRBJ1-1 gives the whole variable domain DAGVTQSPTHLIKTRGQQVTLRCSPKSGHDTVSWYQQALGQGPQFIFQYYEEEERQRGNFPDRFSGHQFPNYSSELNVNALLLGDSALYLCASSFWTGSEAFFGQGTRLTVV.

This sequence joins TRBV7-3 and TRBJ2-1, with D possibly TRBD2 on 7 matching bases. The V end was cut by 1 base, the J end by 12 bases, with 13 bases between. CDR1 is SGHTA and CDR2 is FQGTGA in the germline V gene. The CDR3 spans 13 residues. The CDR3: CASSLNREGLQFF. DNA of the CDR3: TGTGCCAGCAGCTTAAACAGGGAGGGTTTGCAGTTCTTC.

This chain joins TRBV9 and TRBJ2-1, with TRBD2 matching over 14 bases. The germline V gene has CDR1 SGDLS and CDR2 YYNGEE. The trim removed 3 bases at V and 13 bases at J, leaving 15 bases unmatched. This CDR3 is 17 amino acids long. CDR3 DNA sequence: TGTGCCAGCAGCGCCGGTACTACCGGGACTAGCGGGAGTGCTCAGTTCTTC. Translation gives CASSAGTTGTSGSAQFF.

The J gene is TRBJ2-7, the V gene TRBV14, with D maybe TRBD1 (6 bases). The CDR3 runs 18 residues. V lost 2 bases and J 2 bases, leaving 22 bases between the germline ends. Germline CDR1 and CDR2: SGHDN and FVKESK. The CDR3 nucleotides are TGTGCCAGCAGCCAATACCCCTTACAGGGAAATCCGCCCTACGAGCAGTACTTC. Residues: CASSQYPLQGNPPYEQYF.

The chain combines TRBV7-8 with TRBJ1-2; D is perhaps TRBD1 (6 bases). The CDR3 is made up of 17 amino acids. Trimming left V 5 bases short and J 3 bases short, with 22 bases between. The germline V gene has CDR1 SGHVS and CDR2 FQNEAQ. Here the CDR3 DNA reads TGTGCCAGCAGCCCTCCGGGACACCCACCCACGTACTATGGCTACACCTTC. Its translation: CASSPPGHPPTYYGYTF. Combining the CDR3 with reference TRBV7-8 and TRBJ1-2 gives the whole variable domain GAGVSQSPRYKVAKRGQDVALRCDPISGHVSLFWYQQALGQGPEFLTYFQNEAQLDKSGLPSDRFFAERPEGSVSTLKIQRTQQEDSAVYLCASSPPGHPPTYYGYTFGSGTRLTVV.

The CDR3 region has the DNA TGTGCCAGCAGCTTAGCCCGGACTAGCAATGAGCAGTTCTTC. Translation gives CASSLARTSNEQFF. V is TRBV11-2 and J is TRBJ2-1, with TRBD2 identical over 7 bases. V dropped 1 base and J dropped 6; count of bases not matched to a gene: 3. Germline CDR1 and CDR2: SGHAT and FQNNGV. The CDR3 is made up of 14 amino acids.

The chain combines TRBV29-1 with TRBJ2-7; possible D gene TRBD2, 5 bases. V lost 4 bases and J 0 bases, leaving 10 bases between the germline ends. Germline V gene data show CDR1 as SQVTM and CDR2 as ANQGSEA. This CDR3 has 13 amino acids. This CDR3 is CSVAGLSSYEQYF. The CDR3 region has the DNA TGCAGCGTTGCGGGGTTAAGCTCCTACGAGCAGTACTTC.

This chain joins TRBV10-1 and TRBJ2-2; possible D gene TRBD2, 6 bases. Germline V gene sequence: CDR1 WNHNN, CDR2 SYGVQD (reference sequence). The CDR3 length is 15 residues. CDR3 DNA: TGCGCTCCAAAAGGGAAGCGGGCGAACACCGGGGAGCTGTTTTTT. It specifies CAPKGKRANTGELFF.

The chain is built from TRBV19 and TRBJ2-1; D perhaps matches TRBD1 (5 bases). V lost 1 base to trimming and J lost 7 bases, with 5 bases between them. Germline V lookup: CDR1 LNHDA, CDR2 SQIVND (reference sequence). This CDR3 has 12 residues. The CDR3 spells CASSIGTNEQFF. The DNA for the CDR3 is TGTGCCAGTAGTATAGGGACAAATGAGCAGTTCTTC.

V usage is TRBV9 and J usage is TRBJ2-2, with D possibly being TRBD1 (5 bases). Trimming shortened V by 5 bases and J by 4 bases, and 18 bases separated the two germline ends. CDR1 and CDR2 (germline): SGDLS, YYNGEE. The CDR3 is 16 amino acids. CDR3 region: CASSGALKAVTGELFF. CDR3 DNA: TGTGCCAGCAGTGGGGCCCTTAAGGCGGTCACCGGGGAGCTGTTTTTT. Full variable domain (remainder filled in from reference TRBV9 and TRBJ2-2): DSGVTQTPKHLITATGQRVTLRCSPRSGDLSVYWYQQSLDQGLQFLIQYYNGEERAKGNILERFSAQQFPDLHSELNLSSLELGDSALYFCASSGALKAVTGELFFGEGSRLTVL.

V and J are TRBV6-1 and TRBJ2-7; perhaps TRBD1 as D (5 bases). The CDR3 contains 13 residues. With 4 bases removed from V and 4 bases from J, the gap between germline ends came to 11 bases. Germline CDR1 reads MNHNS; CDR2 reads SASEGT. Here the CDR3 DNA reads TGTGCCAGCAGTGTTCAGGGCTGGTACGAGCAGTACTTC. Protein product: CASSVQGWYEQYF.

The V gene is TRBV5-8, the J gene TRBJ1-1; maybe TRBD1 (5 bases). V shed 2 bases and J shed 3 bases, with 11 bases lying between them. The CDR3 extends over 14 amino acids. Germline CDR1 reads SGHTS; CDR2 reads YDEGEE. The CDR3 DNA follows: TGTGCCAGCAGCTTAGGTGCAGGGTACACTGAAGCTTTCTTT. Its protein is CASSLGAGYTEAFF. The full variable domain, rest sourced from reference TRBV5-8 and TRBJ1-1, is EAGVTQSPTHLIKTRGQQATLRCSPISGHTSVYWYQQALGLGLQFLLWYDEGEERNRGNFPPRFSGRQFPNYSSELNVNALELEDSALYLCASSLGAGYTEAFFGQGTRLTVV.

The CDR3 spells CASSRQTSGSYNEQFF. CDR3 coding DNA: TGTGCCAGTAGTAGACAGACTAGCGGATCCTACAATGAGCAGTTCTTC. This chain joins TRBV19 and TRBJ2-1; 9 bases line up with TRBD2. The CDR3 has 16 amino acids. CDR1 and CDR2 from the germline V gene are LNHDA and SQIVND (reference sequence). Losses at the gene ends were 4 bases for V and 1 base for J; bases not matched to a gene: 5.

The J gene is TRBJ2-7, the V gene TRBV11-2, with 7 bases lining up with TRBD2. CDR3 length: 12 residues. Losses at the gene ends were 6 bases for V and 2 bases for J; bases not matched to a gene: 1. Germline assignment: CDR1 SGHAT and CDR2 FQNNGV. The CDR3 DNA follows: TGTGCCAGCAGGGGGGGGACCTACGAGCAGTACTTC. Translating gives CASRGGTYEQYF. The variable domain in full, completed from reference TRBV11-2 and TRBJ2-7, reads EAGVAQSPRYKIIEKRQSVAFWCNPISGHATLYWYQQILGQGPKLLIQFQNNGVVDDSQLPKDRFSAERLKGVDSTLKIQPAKLEDSAVYLCASRGGTYEQYFGPGTRLTVT.

This chain links TRBV7-8 with TRBJ1-3, with D possibly matching TRBD1 (5 bases). The CDR3 consists of 15 residues. Germline V gene sequence: CDR1 SGHVS, CDR2 FQNEAQ. The V end lost 1 base, the J end lost 4 bases, and 11 bases lay between the germline ends. CDR3 region: CASSLEGAKGNTIYF. The CDR3 nucleotides are TGTGCCAGCAGCTTAGAAGGGGCGAAAGGAAACACCATATATTTT.

V usage is TRBV4-3 and J usage is TRBJ2-6, with 7 positions matching TRBD1. The trim removed 0 bases at V and 0 bases at J, leaving 8 bases unmatched. Germline CDR1 is LGHNA and CDR2 is YSLEER. This CDR3 has 19 amino acids. This CDR3 is CASSQDYRGQTSGANVLTF. CDR3 in DNA: TGCGCCAGCAGCCAAGATTATCGGGGACAGACCTCTGGGGCCAACGTCCTGACTTTC.

This chain links TRBV10-3 with TRBJ1-1; no firm D call. V was shortened by 11 bases and J by 10 bases, with 14 bases between the two germline ends. Germline V gives CDR1 ENHRY, CDR2 SYGVKD. CDR3 length: 10 residues. The CDR3 loop reads CAAGRDGAFF. The CDR3, as DNA: TGTGCCGCCGGACGGGATGGAGCTTTCTTT.

J is TRBJ2-6 and V is TRBV18; TRBD1 might be the D (6 bases). CDR3 length equals 16 residues. The germline V gene has CDR1 KGHSH and CDR2 LQKENI. Between the trimmed V and J ends, which lost 4 bases and 0 bases, there was a span of 10 bases. The CDR3 DNA reads as TGTGCCAGCTCACTGGACAGCCACTCTGGGGCCAACGTCCTGACTTTC. Translating it yields CASSLDSHSGANVLTF.

Here the CDR3 DNA reads TGTGCCACCAGCAGAGGGGTCCAAAGGGGCTCTGGCTACACCTTC. It translates to CATSRGVQRGSGYTF. The chain recombines TRBV15 with TRBJ1-2, with D perhaps TRBD1 (5 bases). CDR3 size: 15 residues. Trimming took 1 base from V and 7 from J, leaving 16 bases between them. Germline lookup yields CDR1 LNHNV and CDR2 YYDKDF (reference sequence).

The chain recombines TRBV5-6 with TRBJ1-4, with 7 nucleotides matching TRBD1. Looked up from germline, CDR1 is SGHDT and CDR2 is YYEEEE. The CDR3 loop spans 15 amino acids. V shed 0 bases and J 5 bases; nucleotides not matched to a gene: 4. CDR3 region: CASSLGTGLNEKLFF. Written as DNA, the CDR3 is TGTGCCAGCAGCTTGGGGACAGGCCTAAATGAAAAACTGTTTTTT.

The rearrangement uses TRBV4-2 and TRBJ1-2; no definite D call. The germline V gene encodes CDR1 LGHNA and CDR2 YNFKEQ. The CDR3 totals 12 residues. Trimming left V 0 bases short and J 5 bases short, with 4 bases between. The CDR3 nucleotides read TGTGCCAGCAGCCAAGAAGAGTATGGCTACACCTTC. Translation: CASSQEEYGYTF.

The genes are TRBV27 and TRBJ2-7; 7 bases are a match to TRBD2. V gave up 0 bases and J gave up 3 bases; unmatched junction bases: 5. The CDR3 runs 15 residues. CDR1 MNHEY and CDR2 SMNVEV come from the germline V gene (reference sequence). CDR3 in DNA: TGTGCCAGCAGTTTATCTTGGGGGAGGGTCTACGAGCAGTACTTC. Protein: CASSLSWGRVYEQYF.

The genes are TRBV5-1 and TRBJ2-7; 8 bases are a match to TRBD2. J lost 2 bases, V lost 2 bases, and 3 bases had no gene match. The CDR3 is made up of 14 amino acids. The germline V gene has CDR1 SGHRS and CDR2 YFSETQ. CDR3 in DNA: TGCGCCAGCAGCTTCGGGACTAGTGCCTACGAGCAGTACTTC. Translating it yields CASSFGTSAYEQYF.

CDR3 residues: CASSTRRGSGGTDTQYF. CDR3 nucleotide sequence: TGTGCCAGCAGTACCCGGCGCGGGTCAGGGGGCACAGATACGCAGTATTTT. This chain joins TRBV2 and TRBJ2-3, with D possibly matching TRBD1 (6 bases). Per the germline V gene, CDR1 is SNHLY and CDR2 is FYNNEI. CDR3 length: 17 amino acids. V lost 5 bases and J 1 base, leaving 19 bases between the germline ends.

The J gene is TRBJ1-6, the V gene TRBV27, with TRBD1 identical over 12 bases. The J segment lost 10 bases and the V segment lost 6 bases, leaving 7 bases of the junction unmatched. This CDR3 spans 15 amino acids. Per the germline V gene, CDR1 is MNHEY and CDR2 is SMNVEV (reference sequence). CDR3 nucleotide sequence: TGTGCCAGCAGCAGGGGACAGGGGGCTAGGTCACCCCTCCACTTT. Translating gives CASSRGQGARSPLHF.

V is TRBV28 and J is TRBJ1-4; 9 nucleotides line up with TRBD1. The CDR3 is 17 residues long. With V trimmed by 5 bases and J by 0 bases, 7 bases remained unmatched. CDR1 is MDHEN and CDR2 is SYDVKM in the germline V gene. CDR3 sequence reads: CASSPGQGPTTNEKLFF. CDR3 nucleotides: TGTGCCAGCAGTCCCGGACAGGGGCCGACAACTAATGAAAAACTGTTTTTT.

This sequence joins TRBV21-1 and TRBJ1-1; no check of the table's D call, TRBD1, against the DNA was made. TRBV21-1 is a recognized pseudogene. This CDR3 spans 16 amino acids. CDR3 residues: CASSLRPGTGTTEAFF. The CDR3 region has the DNA TGTGCCAGCAGCCTTCGTCCCGGGACAGGGACCACTGAAGCTTTCTTT.

The rearrangement links TRBV9 to TRBJ2-5; possibly TRBD2 for D (6 bases). Per germline, CDR1 SGDLS and CDR2 YYNGEE. This CDR3 has 16 amino acids. V was trimmed by 4 bases and J by 2 bases, leaving 18 bases between them. CDR3 in amino acids: CASSSSARGGQETQYF. CDR3 DNA: TGTGCCAGCAGCTCGTCCGCGCGGGGCGGTCAAGAGACCCAGTACTTC. The full variable domain, in which reference TRBV9 and TRBJ2-5 provide the parts outside the CDR3, is DSGVTQTPKHLITATGQRVTLRCSPRSGDLSVYWYQQSLDQGLQFLIQYYNGEERAKGNILERFSAQQFPDLHSELNLSSLELGDSALYFCASSSSARGGQETQYFGPGTRLLVL.

The chain combines TRBV2 with TRBJ2-5, with a weak D call TRBD1 (5 bases). The CDR3 consists of 12 residues. CDR1 and CDR2 (germline): SNHLY, FYNNEI. Trimming removed 6 bases from V and 5 bases from J, with 10 bases in between. Here the CDR3 reads CASSQGVETQYF. The CDR3 DNA reads as TGTGCCAGCAGCCAGGGTGTGGAGACCCAGTACTTC.